A selection of T cell receptor beta chains follows, all from one sample in a study of T-cell reconstitution after alpha-beta-depleted transplantation in children. Each CDR3 protein gets one entry after TCRdb re-called the PCR reads with MiXCR. The table records about 200,000 distinct CDR3 sequences, 8.4% of them present only once. This material consisted of PBMCs, mostly from graft donor cells, taken 360 days after TCRalphabeta/CD19-depleted stem cell transplant. Receptors originate from a male patient between 2 and 15 years old who had a stem cell transplant for acute myeloid leukemia, so the T cells may come from the graft donor. Each CDR3 is given with its conserved first and last residue. Fields, in order: J gene, clone size, V gene, D gene, CDR3 protein, CDR3 DNA. The D gene is left open where the match is weak. Rows may omit the clone size; those that give it use once, few, many or a size class.

J gene: TRBJ2-2; clone size: few; V gene: TRBV5-5; D gene: -; CDR3 protein: CASSLTALTGELFF; CDR3 DNA: TGTGCCAGCAGCCTGACTGCCCTGACCGGGGAGCTGTTTTTT
J gene: TRBJ2-7; clone size: -; V gene: TRBV7-9; D gene: -; CDR3 protein: CASSGSQAYEQYF; CDR3 DNA: TGTGCCAGCAGCGGTTCTCAGGCCTACGAGCAGTACTTC
J gene: TRBJ2-6; clone size: once; V gene: TRBV5-1; D gene: -; CDR3 protein: CASMKISGANVLTF; CDR3 DNA: TGCGCCAGCATGAAGATCTCTGGGGCCAACGTCCTGACTTTC
J gene: TRBJ2-1; clone size: -; V gene: TRBV15; D gene: TRBD1; CDR3 protein: CATSYRDRGLNNEQFF; CDR3 DNA: TGTGCCACCAGCTACCGGGACAGGGGGCTTAATAATGAGCAGTTCTTC
J gene: TRBJ2-1; clone size: -; V gene: TRBV10-3; D gene: TRBD2; CDR3 protein: CAISDGWDGRAPNEQFF; CDR3 DNA: TGTGCCATCAGTGATGGGTGGGACGGGAGGGCCCCCAATGAGCAGTTCTTC
J gene: TRBJ2-2; clone size: many; V gene: TRBV5-1; D gene: TRBD1; CDR3 protein: CASTATGGSGELFF; CDR3 DNA: TGCGCCAGCACTGCGACAGGGGGCTCCGGGGAGCTGTTTTTT
J gene: TRBJ2-5; clone size: many; V gene: TRBV12-3/TRBV12-4; D gene: -; CDR3 protein: CASSWASQETQYF; CDR3 DNA: TGTGCCAGCAGTTGGGCATCCCAAGAGACCCAGTACTTC
J gene: TRBJ2-2; clone size: many; V gene: TRBV20-1; D gene: -; CDR3 protein: CSASPNTGELFF; CDR3 DNA: TGCAGTGCTAGTCCGAACACCGGGGAGCTGTTTTTT
J gene: TRBJ2-1; clone size: -; V gene: TRBV20-1; D gene: TRBD2; CDR3 protein: CSPMGIAGGRYNEQFF; CDR3 DNA: TGCAGCCCGATGGGGATAGCGGGGGGGCGCTACAATGAGCAGTTCTTC
J gene: TRBJ1-1; clone size: many; V gene: TRBV5-1; D gene: -; CDR3 protein: CASSLGQAAEAFF; CDR3 DNA: TGCGCCAGCAGCTTGGGACAGGCGGCCGAAGCTTTCTTT
J gene: TRBJ2-1; clone size: many; V gene: TRBV12-3/TRBV12-4; D gene: -; CDR3 protein: CASSLGLAEQFF; CDR3 DNA: TGTGCCAGCAGTTTAGGGCTCGCTGAGCAGTTCTTC
J gene: TRBJ2-5; clone size: -; V gene: TRBV5-1; D gene: TRBD1; CDR3 protein: CASSLVPFRTGQETQYF; CDR3 DNA: TGCGCCAGCAGCTTGGTACCGTTCCGGACAGGGCAAGAGACCCAGTACTTC
J gene: TRBJ1-2; clone size: few; V gene: TRBV18; D gene: TRBD1; CDR3 protein: CASSTGQGGGYTF; CDR3 DNA: TGTGCCAGCTCGACTGGACAGGGAGGTGGCTACACCTTC
J gene: TRBJ1-3; clone size: -; V gene: TRBV6-1; D gene: -; CDR3 protein: CASSDDMQGSGNTIYF; CDR3 DNA: TGTGCCAGCAGTGACGACATGCAGGGTTCTGGAAACACCATATATTTT
J gene: TRBJ2-1; clone size: -; V gene: TRBV19; D gene: TRBD1; CDR3 protein: CASSIQDRGFNEQFF; CDR3 DNA: TGTGCCAGTAGTATCCAGGACAGGGGGTTCAATGAGCAGTTCTTC
J gene: TRBJ1-5; clone size: -; V gene: TRBV10-3; D gene: -; CDR3 protein: CAISEELWGAYSNQPQHF; CDR3 DNA: TGTGCCATCAGTGAGGAGTTGTGGGGAGCTTATAGCAATCAGCCCCAGCATTTT
J gene: TRBJ2-3; clone size: -; V gene: TRBV24-1; D gene: -; CDR3 protein: CATSDSETSTDTQYF; CDR3 DNA: TGTGCCACCAGTGATTCCGAAACTAGCACAGATACGCAGTATTTT
J gene: TRBJ2-3; clone size: -; V gene: TRBV20-1; D gene: -; CDR3 protein: CSASGPDYFSTDTQYF; CDR3 DNA: TGCAGTGCTAGCGGTCCGGACTACTTTAGCACAGATACGCAGTATTTT
J gene: TRBJ2-3; clone size: -; V gene: TRBV12-3/TRBV12-4; D gene: -; CDR3 protein: CASSFPTRRTDTQYF; CDR3 DNA: TGTGCCAGCAGTTTCCCGACTCGTCGCACAGATACGCAGTATTTT
J gene: TRBJ2-1; clone size: few; V gene: TRBV11-3; D gene: TRBD2; CDR3 protein: CASSLAGTSNNEQFF; CDR3 DNA: TGTGCCAGCAGCTTAGCTGGGACTAGTAACAATGAGCAGTTCTTC
J gene: TRBJ1-1; clone size: many; V gene: TRBV2; D gene: -; CDR3 protein: CAGRLMMNTEAFF; CDR3 DNA: TGTGCCGGCCGACTGATGATGAACACTGAAGCTTTCTTT
J gene: TRBJ2-1; clone size: -; V gene: TRBV5-1; D gene: TRBD2; CDR3 protein: CASSLITSAYNEQFF; CDR3 DNA: TGCGCCAGCAGCTTGATTACTAGCGCCTACAATGAGCAGTTCTTC
J gene: TRBJ2-7; clone size: few; V gene: TRBV18; D gene: TRBD2; CDR3 protein: CASSPYSGRFTYEQYF; CDR3 DNA: TGTGCCAGCTCACCATACAGCGGGAGGTTTACCTACGAGCAGTACTTC
J gene: TRBJ2-1; clone size: few; V gene: TRBV5-5; D gene: -; CDR3 protein: CASSLDYPNEQFF; CDR3 DNA: TGTGCCAGCAGCTTGGACTATCCCAATGAGCAGTTCTTC
J gene: TRBJ2-3; clone size: many; V gene: TRBV12-3/TRBV12-4; D gene: -; CDR3 protein: CASSLASGSFSADTQYF; CDR3 DNA: TGTGCCAGCAGTTTAGCGTCTGGGTCCTTCTCCGCAGATACGCAGTATTTT
J gene: TRBJ2-1; clone size: few; V gene: TRBV12-3/TRBV12-4; D gene: -; CDR3 protein: CASSPKGQPVREQFF; CDR3 DNA: TGTGCCAGCAGCCCTAAGGGACAACCCGTTCGGGAGCAGTTCTTC
J gene: TRBJ2-7; clone size: -; V gene: TRBV7-9; D gene: -; CDR3 protein: CASSPWEYF; CDR3 DNA: TGTGCCAGCAGCCCTTGGGAGTACTTC
J gene: TRBJ2-4; clone size: few; V gene: TRBV7-2; D gene: -; CDR3 protein: CASSLVRVLSSIQYF; CDR3 DNA: TGTGCCAGCAGCTTAGTAAGGGTTTTATCCTCCATTCAGTACTTC
J gene: TRBJ1-1; clone size: many; V gene: TRBV5-5; D gene: -; CDR3 protein: CASSFSGNTEAFF; CDR3 DNA: TGTGCCAGCAGCTTTTCAGGGAACACTGAAGCTTTCTTT
J gene: TRBJ2-7; clone size: -; V gene: TRBV5-1; D gene: -; CDR3 protein: CASSLAMQGYEQYF; CDR3 DNA: TGCGCCAGCAGCTTGGCCATGCAGGGATACGAGCAGTACTTC
J gene: TRBJ1-4; clone size: few; V gene: TRBV7-2; D gene: -; CDR3 protein: CASSPNGPQNEKLFF; CDR3 DNA: TGTGCCAGCAGCCCGAACGGCCCTCAGAATGAAAAACTGTTTTTT
J gene: TRBJ1-1; clone size: -; V gene: TRBV10-3; D gene: -; CDR3 protein: CAISAAGQRGTEAFF; CDR3 DNA: TGTGCCATCAGTGCTGCAGGACAGCGGGGCACTGAAGCTTTCTTT
J gene: TRBJ1-1; clone size: -; V gene: TRBV5-1; D gene: TRBD1; CDR3 protein: CASSPGDRVRTFF; CDR3 DNA: TGCGCCAGCAGCCCAGGAGACAGGGTTCGAACTTTCTTT
J gene: TRBJ2-5; clone size: few; V gene: TRBV5-1; D gene: -; CDR3 protein: CASSPDKVGETQYF; CDR3 DNA: TGCGCCAGCAGCCCGGACAAGGTCGGAGAGACCCAGTACTTC
J gene: TRBJ1-5; clone size: -; V gene: TRBV12-3/TRBV12-4; D gene: -; CDR3 protein: CASSLAFNQPQHF; CDR3 DNA: TGTGCCAGCAGTTTAGCATTCAATCAGCCCCAGCATTTT
J gene: TRBJ2-3; clone size: -; V gene: TRBV7-9; D gene: -; CDR3 protein: CAAPTGAGDTQYF; CDR3 DNA: TGTGCGGCACCTACGGGGGCCGGGGATACGCAGTATTTT
J gene: TRBJ2-1; clone size: many; V gene: TRBV10-3; D gene: TRBD2; CDR3 protein: CAHSQGREGYNEQFF; CDR3 DNA: TGTGCCCATTCGCAGGGGCGGGAGGGTTACAATGAGCAGTTCTTC
J gene: TRBJ2-7; clone size: -; V gene: TRBV7-8; D gene: -; CDR3 protein: CASSHTPTYEQYF; CDR3 DNA: TGTGCCAGCAGCCATACCCCAACCTACGAGCAGTACTTC
J gene: TRBJ1-2; clone size: -; V gene: TRBV6-1; D gene: -; CDR3 protein: CASSVGGVGYGYTF; CDR3 DNA: TGTGCCAGCAGCGTCGGCGGGGTAGGCTATGGCTACACCTTC
J gene: TRBJ2-5; clone size: many; V gene: TRBV24-1; D gene: TRBD1; CDR3 protein: CATSDPRQGGETQYF; CDR3 DNA: TGTGCCACCAGTGATCCCCGACAGGGCGGAGAGACCCAGTACTTC
J gene: TRBJ2-2; clone size: few; V gene: TRBV25-1; D gene: -; CDR3 protein: CASSDGRGVAGELFF; CDR3 DNA: TGTGCCAGCAGTGACGGCAGGGGAGTCGCGGGGGAGCTGTTTTTT
J gene: TRBJ2-5; clone size: -; V gene: TRBV5-1; D gene: -; CDR3 protein: CASRVMVDGETQYF; CDR3 DNA: TGCGCCAGCAGGGTCATGGTGGACGGAGAGACCCAGTACTTC